Each of the 19 T cell receptor beta chains below was sequenced from the same sample in a study of Graves' ophthalmopathy and Graves' hyperthyroidism (dated by TCRdb to the late 2010s). TCRdb names Illumina HiSeq 2000 as the instrument used. TCR beta CDR3 regions were amplified from RNA transcripts for repertoire sequencing. The first round was an RT-PCR using HTBI primers with the Qiagen OneStep RT-PCR kit, and this first round was followed by a second-round multiplex PCR, then size selection and purification. TCRdb took the public reads, trimmed them with fastp at Q25, ran MiXCR for clone calling and kept in-frame beta chains. When rows share a CDR3 protein, they turn into one entry using the most common DNA and genes. Within this sample are over a million distinct CDR3 sequences, with roughly two fifths of them counted one time only. Together, the top ten hold roughly 10% of the sample. Sequencing input: peripheral blood or thyroid tissue (not recorded which). These receptor sequences come from an adult man with Graves' hyperthyroidism.

In this sample, this clonotype turned up many times. The rearrangement links TRBV12-5 to TRBJ1-2; 8 bases agree with TRBD1. V lost 10 bases, J lost 7 bases, and 5 bases stayed unmatched. The germline gives CDR1 LGHNT, CDR2 FRNRAP. This CDR3 region has 11 residues. CDR3 DNA sequence: TGTGCTACAAAACAGGGGGGTGGCTACACCTTC. Translating gives CATKQGGGYTF. Looking up the rest from reference TRBV12-5 and TRBJ1-2 gives the full variable domain: DARVTQTPRHKVTEMGQEVTMRCQPILGHNTVFWYRQTMMQGLELLAYFRNRAPLDDSGMPKDRFSAEMPDATLATLKIQPSEPRDSAVYFCATKQGGGYTFGSGTRLTVV.

This clonotype was observed at least ten times. The chain joins TRBV14 to TRBJ1-2; the D is unclear. Trimming removed 3 bases at V and 7 bases at J, with 9 bases between. The CDR3 loop spans 12 amino acids. The germline V gene encodes CDR1 SGHDN and CDR2 FVKESK. The CDR3: CASSHRTFGYTF. Written as DNA, the CDR3 is TGTGCCAGCAGCCACCGGACGTTTGGCTACACCTTC.

This clonotype was observed at least ten times. V usage is TRBV29-1 and J usage is TRBJ1-1; no clear D gene. The CDR3 has 11 residues. V was shortened by 4 bases and J by 0 bases, with 3 bases between the two germline ends. Germline assignment: CDR1 SQVTM and CDR2 ANQGSEA. CDR3: CSVVMNTEAFF. In DNA, the CDR3 is TGCAGCGTTGTCATGAACACTGAAGCTTTCTTT.

The chain has TRBV29-1 and TRBJ1-1; the D is unclear. Trimming stripped 8 bases from V and 0 bases from J, with 13 bases between. Germline-derived CDR1 and CDR2 are SQVTM and ANQGSEA. The CDR3 is 13 residues long. The CDR3 sequence is CSTMPGMNTEAFF. In nucleotides, the CDR3 is TGCAGCACCATGCCGGGGATGAACACTGAAGCTTTCTTT.

This clonotype was seen more than once but under ten times. This chain joins TRBV28 and TRBJ1-1; perhaps TRBD1 as D (5 bases). Germline loops: CDR1 MDHEN, CDR2 SYDVKM. V was cut by 6 bases and J by 5 bases, with 13 bases left in between. The CDR3 length is 13 residues. CDR3 sequence reads: CASSIEGVTEAFF. The CDR3 DNA is TGTGCCAGCAGCATTGAAGGGGTGACTGAAGCTTTCTTT.

This clonotype was recorded many times. The J gene is TRBJ2-5, the V gene TRBV7-8, with no clear D. Trimming took off 5 bases at V and 6 bases at J, with 16 bases between the two ends. Germline lookup yields CDR1 SGHVS and CDR2 FQNEAQ. The CDR3 has 14 residues. Written as DNA, the CDR3 is TGTGCCAGCAGCAGATCACGACCCAGCCAGACCCAGTACTTC. Translated, it gives CASSRSRPSQTQYF.

This clonotype was counted only a few times. The chain recombines TRBV6-5 with TRBJ2-7; D gene uncertain. Germline V gene data show CDR1 as MNHEY and CDR2 as SVGAGI. The V end was cut by 0 bases, the J end by 2 bases, with 14 bases between. The CDR3 consists of 16 residues. The CDR3 here is CASSYSHSSLTYEQYF. The CDR3 nucleotides read TGTGCCAGCAGTTACTCGCACAGTTCCTTAACCTACGAGCAGTACTTC.

The chain's CDR3 is CAISEAGRGDEQYF. The CDR3, as DNA: TGTGCCATCAGTGAAGCGGGACGGGGAGACGAGCAGTACTTC. V and J are TRBV10-3 and TRBJ2-7; the match to TRBD2 covers 7 bases. The germline CDR1 and CDR2 sequences are ENHRY and SYGVKD. This CDR3 is built from 14 residues. The V and J ends lost 3 bases and 5 bases, in that order; junction bases with no gene match: 7.

A few counts support this clonotype. The genes are TRBV25-1 and TRBJ1-1; 11 bases match TRBD1. CDR1 is MGHDK and CDR2 is SYGVNS in the germline V gene. Losses at the gene ends were 5 bases for V and 1 base for J; bases not matched to a gene: 12. This CDR3 is built from 18 residues. The CDR3 spells CASSPVTGTGGRNTEAFF. The CDR3, as DNA: TGTGCCAGCAGTCCAGTGACCGGGACAGGGGGTAGGAACACTGAAGCTTTCTTT.

The table lists this clonotype with many counts. This chain joins TRBV9 and TRBJ2-2; possible D gene TRBD2, 6 bases. There are 15 residues in the CDR3. Germline CDR1 reads SGDLS; CDR2 reads YYNGEE. Between the trimmed V and J ends, which lost 1 base and 4 bases, there was a span of 11 bases. CDR3 loop: CASSVRGEVTGELFF. CDR3 coding DNA: TGTGCCAGCAGCGTAAGAGGGGAGGTCACCGGGGAGCTGTTTTTT. Combining the CDR3 with reference TRBV9 and TRBJ2-2 gives the whole variable domain DSGVTQTPKHLITATGQRVTLRCSPRSGDLSVYWYQQSLDQGLQFLIQYYNGEERAKGNILERFSAQQFPDLHSELNLSSLELGDSALYFCASSVRGEVTGELFFGEGSRLTVL.

This chain links TRBV2 with TRBJ1-5, with D possibly being TRBD1 (5 bases). The V end was cut by 6 bases, the J end by 11 bases, with 26 bases between. CDR1 SNHLY and CDR2 FYNNEI come from the germline V gene. There are 16 residues in the CDR3. In DNA, the CDR3 is TGTGCCAGCAGCAGGGTCAGCGGGGTGGGAGAAGAGACCCAGCATTTT. Protein sequence: CASSRVSGVGEETQHF.

The table lists this clonotype with a few counts. The gene calls are TRBV25-1 and TRBJ1-5; 8 bases agree with TRBD1. The CDR3 length is 14 residues. V was pared by 6 bases and J by 6 bases, with 7 bases of the junction left unmatched. Germline CDR1 and CDR2: MGHDK and SYGVNS. CDR3 protein: CASRRTGTGQPQHF. The CDR3 bases are TGTGCCAGCAGAAGAACAGGGACAGGTCAGCCCCAGCATTTT.

Here the CDR3 DNA reads TGTGCCAGCAGTTACTCGAAAGGCACAGGTTCGTGGCTTCCAGCTAACTATGGCTACACCTTC. Translating gives CASSYSKGTGSWLPANYGYTF. The V gene is TRBV6-5, the J gene TRBJ1-2; D might be TRBD1 (5 bases). The V end lost 0 bases, the J end lost 0 bases, and 26 bases lay between the germline ends. The germline gives CDR1 MNHEY, CDR2 SVGAGI. This CDR3 is built from 21 residues.

There are many counts of this clonotype. This rearrangement joins TRBV9 to TRBJ2-7, with D perhaps TRBD2 (5 bases). CDR3 size: 13 residues. V lost 0 bases to trimming and J lost 7 bases, with 11 bases between them. Germline V gene sequence: CDR1 SGDLS, CDR2 YYNGEE. Here the CDR3 reads CASSVGAPGEQYF. The CDR3 DNA is TGTGCCAGCAGCGTAGGAGCGCCGGGGGAGCAGTACTTC.

This clonotype was seen a handful of times. CDR3 nucleotide sequence: TGTGCCAGCAGGGCTAGCGGAGGGACAGATACGCAGTATTTT. It yields the protein CASRASGGTDTQYF. The chain has TRBV28 and TRBJ2-3; 7 bases map to TRBD2. Germline-derived CDR1 and CDR2 are MDHEN and SYDVKM. The CDR3 loop spans 14 amino acids. Germline trimming cut 6 bases from V and 3 bases from J; bases unmatched to any gene: 6. The whole variable domain, remainder taken from reference TRBV28 and TRBJ2-3, is DVKVTQSSRYLVKRTGEKVFLECVQDMDHENMFWYRQDPGLGLRLIYFSYDVKMKEKGDIPEGYSVSREKKERFSLILESASTNQTSMYLCASRASGGTDTQYFGPGTRLTVL.

The chain uses TRBV9 and TRBJ1-1; 8 bases are a match to TRBD1. The germline gives CDR1 SGDLS, CDR2 YYNGEE. Germline trimming cut 4 bases from V and 3 bases from J; bases unmatched to any gene: 14. The CDR3 has 17 amino acids. Here the CDR3 DNA reads TGTGCCAGCAGCTCCCTCGGGACTGAGGACAGGGACACTGAAGCTTTCTTT. Its protein product is CASSSLGTEDRDTEAFF. Together with reference TRBV9 and TRBJ1-1, the CDR3 gives the full variable domain: DSGVTQTPKHLITATGQRVTLRCSPRSGDLSVYWYQQSLDQGLQFLIQYYNGEERAKGNILERFSAQQFPDLHSELNLSSLELGDSALYFCASSSLGTEDRDTEAFFGQGTRLTVV.

This chain uses TRBV7-8 with TRBJ2-5; a possible D gene is TRBD2 (5 bases). The CDR3 runs 12 residues. Germline values: CDR1 SGHVS, CDR2 FQNEAQ. Trimming left V 6 bases short and J 9 bases short, with 14 bases between. CDR3 loop: CASSFAGQPQYF. In DNA, the CDR3 is TGTGCCAGCAGTTTTGCGGGTCAGCCCCAGTACTTC. The full variable domain, completed using reference TRBV7-8 and TRBJ2-5, is GAGVSQSPRYKVAKRGQDVALRCDPISGHVSLFWYQQALGQGPEFLTYFQNEAQLDKSGLPSDRFFAERPEGSVSTLKIQRTQQEDSAVYLCASSFAGQPQYFGPGTRLLVL.

The chain has TRBV2 and TRBJ2-2; 11 nucleotides match TRBD2. Germline V gene data show CDR1 as SNHLY and CDR2 as FYNNEI. CDR3 size: 17 residues. J lost 3 bases, V lost 1 base, and 4 bases had no gene match. The DNA of the CDR3 is TGTGCCAGCAGTGAAGTAACACTAGCGGGGGACACCGGGGAGCTGTTTTTT. It specifies CASSEVTLAGDTGELFF.

The rearrangement joins TRBV18 to TRBJ2-7; 7 bases line up with TRBD1. Looked up from germline, CDR1 is KGHSH and CDR2 is LQKENI. The CDR3 covers 16 residues. Trimming at V came to 0 bases and at J to 0 bases, leaving 5 bases not matched to a gene. The CDR3 is CASSPPTGTASYEQYF. In nucleotides, the CDR3 is TGTGCCAGCTCACCACCTACCGGGACAGCCTCCTACGAGCAGTACTTC. The whole variable domain, filled in from reference TRBV18 and TRBJ2-7, reads NAGVMQNPRHLVRRRGQEARLRCSPMKGHSHVYWYRQLPEEGLKFMVYLQKENIIDESGMPKERFSAEFPKEGPSILRIQQVVRGDSAAYFCASSPPTGTASYEQYFGPGTRLTVT.